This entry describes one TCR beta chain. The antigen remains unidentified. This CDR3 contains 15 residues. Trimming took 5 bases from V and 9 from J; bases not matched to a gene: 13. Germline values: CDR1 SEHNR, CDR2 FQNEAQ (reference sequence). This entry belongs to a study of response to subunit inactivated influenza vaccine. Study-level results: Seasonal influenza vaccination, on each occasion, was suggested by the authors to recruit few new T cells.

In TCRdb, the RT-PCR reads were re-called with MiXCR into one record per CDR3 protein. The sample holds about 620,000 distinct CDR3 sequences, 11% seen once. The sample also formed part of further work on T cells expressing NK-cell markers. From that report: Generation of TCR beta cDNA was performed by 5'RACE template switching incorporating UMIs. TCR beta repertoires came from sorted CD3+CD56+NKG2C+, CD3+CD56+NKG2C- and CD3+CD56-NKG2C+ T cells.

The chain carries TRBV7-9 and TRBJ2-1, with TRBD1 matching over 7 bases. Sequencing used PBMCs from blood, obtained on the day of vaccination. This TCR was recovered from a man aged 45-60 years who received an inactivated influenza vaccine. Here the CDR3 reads CASSPPGTVAGEQFF. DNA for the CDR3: TGTGCCAGCAGCCCACCCGGGACAGTGGCGGGTGAGCAGTTCTTC.